Shown below are 8 T cell receptor beta chains from a single sample sequenced in a study of T cells in Graves' hyperthyroidism and ophthalmopathy. The source material, RNA transcripts, was used to amplify TCR beta CDR3 regions. The TCR CDR3 first-round RT-PCR relied on the HTBI primer set. Via MiXCR, TCRdb re-called the multiplex PCR reads, giving one row per CDR3 protein. The table shows around 300,000 distinct CDR3 sequences, with around 13% occurring only once. Source material: blood. The receptors were gathered from a woman in her thirties or forties with Graves' hyperthyroidism.

The rearrangement links TRBV19 to TRBJ1-1; 8 positions agree with TRBD1. CDR1 LNHDA and CDR2 SQIVND come from the germline V gene (reference sequence). The V and J ends lost 5 bases and 1 base, in that order; junction bases with no gene match: 3. This CDR3 spans 14 amino acids. CDR3: CASSADRGNTEAFF. The CDR3 DNA is TGTGCCAGTAGTGCCGACAGGGGGAACACTGAAGCTTTCTTT. Full variable domain (outside the CDR3, taken from reference TRBV19 and TRBJ1-1): DGGITQSPKYLFRKEGQNVTLSCEQNLNHDAMYWYRQDPGQGLRLIYYSQIVNDFQKGDIAEGYSVSREKKESFPLTVTSAQKNPTAFYLCASSADRGNTEAFFGQGTRLTVV.

The sample holds a few counts of this clonotype. Being one base from a much bigger clone, this may be a read error. V usage is TRBV6-1 and J usage is TRBJ1-5; 8 nucleotides align to TRBD1. The CDR3 totals 16 residues. Germline assignment: CDR1 MNHNS and CDR2 SASEGT. V lost 7 bases, J lost 7 bases, and 15 bases stayed unmatched. In DNA form, the CDR3 reads TGTGCCAGCAATGTCCGACCTGCGACAGGGGAACAGCCCCAGCATTTT. Its translation is CASNVRPATGEQPQHF.

This clonotype was found many times. V gene TRBV7-8 combines with J gene TRBJ2-1, with D possibly being TRBD2 (6 bases). V gave up 0 bases and J gave up 0 bases, with 9 bases separating them. CDR1 SGHVS and CDR2 FQNEAQ come from the germline V gene. This CDR3 has 16 residues. CDR3 DNA: TGTGCCAGCAGCTTAGCCACTAGCCGCTCCTACAATGAGCAGTTCTTC. Translating it yields CASSLATSRSYNEQFF.

The chain has TRBV27 and TRBJ1-6; D not resolved. V gave up 9 bases and J gave up 14 bases, with 11 bases separating them. The CDR3 is 10 residues long. Germline CDR1 MNHEY, CDR2 SMNVEV (reference sequence). DNA of the CDR3: TGTGCCAGGTGGCGGTGGGCCCTCCACTTT. Encoded protein: CARWRWALHF.

This clonotype came up a few times. The rearrangement joins TRBV10-3 to TRBJ2-7, with D possibly TRBD2 on 5 matching bases. Germline values: CDR1 ENHRY, CDR2 SYGVKD. The CDR3 loop spans 16 amino acids. Deletions cut 2 bases from V and 7 bases from J, with 21 bases between. CDR3 sequence (DNA): TGTGCCATCAGTGAGCCGCGTAGAGGACCGCCGGGGGAGCAGTACTTC. Translated, it gives CAISEPRRGPPGEQYF.

The table lists this clonotype with many counts. This chain joins TRBV2 and TRBJ2-7, with 7 nucleotides matching TRBD2. Germline-derived CDR1 and CDR2 are SNHLY and FYNNEI. V dropped 7 bases and J dropped 5; count of bases not matched to a gene: 5. This CDR3 has 12 amino acids. The CDR3 loop reads CASNREVNEQYF. The CDR3, as DNA: TGTGCCAGCAACCGGGAGGTGAACGAGCAGTACTTC.

This clonotype was seen at least ten times. V is TRBV5-1 and J is TRBJ1-4; 7 bases line up with TRBD1. Germline CDR1 and CDR2: SGHRS and YFSETQ. The CDR3 runs 14 residues. Losses at the gene ends were 4 bases for V and 3 bases for J; bases not matched to a gene: 3. The CDR3 sequence: CASSPGQPNEKLFF. The CDR3 nucleotides read TGCGCCAGCAGCCCGGGACAGCCTAATGAAAAACTGTTTTTT. The complete variable domain, with remaining parts taken from reference TRBV5-1 and TRBJ1-4, reads KAGVTQTPRYLIKTRGQQVTLSCSPISGHRSVSWYQQTPGQGLQFLFEYFSETQRNKGNFPGRFSGRQFSNSRSEMNVSTLELGDSALYLCASSPGQPNEKLFFGSGTQLSVL.

The rearrangement uses TRBV5-4 and TRBJ1-2, with a possible D match to TRBD1 (6 bases). Germline CDR1 is SGHNT and CDR2 is YYREEE (reference sequence). Trimming took off 1 base at V and 7 bases at J, with 14 bases between the two ends. The CDR3 runs to 14 residues. The CDR3 DNA follows: TGTGCCAGCAGCTTGCGGGGGGGGGCTTTTGGCTACACCTTC. As protein: CASSLRGGAFGYTF.